The 29 T cell receptor beta chains below come from one sample, sequenced in a study of T cell repertoires in cytomegalovirus infection. TCRdb ran MiXCR on the reads and lists one entry per CDR3 protein. This table holds around 800,000 distinct CDR3 sequences, approximately 30% found once. These receptors have no known antigen. This specimen consisted of cultured CD8+ T cells from PBMCs, obtained from culture after CMV antigen stimulation. The source is a human donor in good health (CMV status not recorded). Some clones in this sample may be carry-over from other donors' samples.

CDR3 in DNA: TGTGCCAGCAGTAGAGGGACAGCTCGGACCGGGGAGCTGTTTTTT. Its translation: CASSRGTARTGELFF. The chain links TRBV27 to TRBJ2-2; 7 nucleotides match TRBD1. Per the germline V gene, CDR1 is MNHEY and CDR2 is SMNVEV (reference sequence). V trimming: 5 bases; J trimming: 5 bases; junction bases outside the gene matches: 8. The CDR3 length is 15 residues.

This clonotype showed up many times. The genes are TRBV3-1 and TRBJ1-1; D gene uncertain. This CDR3 spans 13 amino acids. Trimming removed 4 bases at V and 0 bases at J, with 6 bases between. Germline V gene sequence: CDR1 LGHDT, CDR2 YNNKEL (reference sequence). The DNA for the CDR3 is TGTGCCAGCAGCCCAGTGATGAACACTGAAGCTTTCTTT. Protein sequence: CASSPVMNTEAFF.

The chain employs TRBV20-1 and TRBJ2-7; D is unclear. The CDR3 consists of 13 residues. Germline CDR1 reads DFQATT; CDR2 reads SNEGSKA (reference sequence). CDR3 amino acids: CSARDRVSYEQYV. Here the CDR3 DNA reads TGTAGTGCTAGAGATAGGGTCTCCTACGAGCAGTACGTC.

CDR3 loop: CSAREGGDEQYV. The CDR3 nucleotides read TGCAGTGCTAGAGAGGGGGGTGACGAGCAGTACGTC. The chain has TRBV20-1 and TRBJ2-7, with D maybe TRBD2 (6 bases). Germline CDR1 reads DFQATT; CDR2 reads SNEGSKA (reference sequence). CDR3 length: 12 amino acids. Trimming cost V 0 bases and J 5 bases, with 8 bases left between them.

There are many counts of this clonotype. The chain joins TRBV19 to TRBJ1-6; a possible D gene is TRBD1 (5 bases). V gave up 5 bases and J gave up 5 bases, with 10 bases separating them. The CDR3 has 14 residues. Germline loops: CDR1 LNHDA, CDR2 SQIVND (reference sequence). This CDR3 reads CASSPGTHNSPLHF. DNA for the CDR3: TGTGCCAGTAGTCCCGGGACTCATAATTCACCCCTCCACTTT. Full variable domain (rest looked up from reference TRBV19 and TRBJ1-6): DGGITQSPKYLFRKEGQNVTLSCEQNLNHDAMYWYRQDPGQGLRLIYYSQIVNDFQKGDIAEGYSVSREKKESFPLTVTSAQKNPTAFYLCASSPGTHNSPLHFGNGTRLTVT.

This clonotype was observed a few times. The chain joins TRBV28 to TRBJ1-2; D ambiguous. V was cut by 2 bases and J by 8 bases, with 9 bases left in between. CDR1 is MDHEN, CDR2 SYDVKM, per germline. The CDR3 length is 12 residues. In nucleotides, the CDR3 is TGTGCCAGCAGTTTAGGAGTGAAAGGCTACACCTTC. Protein product: CASSLGVKGYTF.

This clonotype was picked up a small number of times. V is TRBV19 and J is TRBJ2-7; 7 bases fit TRBD1. CDR1 and CDR2 (germline): LNHDA, SQIVND (reference sequence). The CDR3 is made up of 14 amino acids. V lost 7 bases, J lost 2 bases, and 8 bases stayed unmatched. CDR3 amino acids: CASTLTGSAYEQYF. The CDR3 nucleotides are TGTGCCAGTACCTTGACAGGGTCGGCCTACGAGCAGTACTTC.

This clonotype came up many times. The genes are TRBV7-8 and TRBJ2-7; no clear D. Germline V gene data show CDR1 as SGHVS and CDR2 as FQNEAQ. V was clipped by 6 bases and J by 2 bases, with 14 bases between them. The CDR3 sequence is 14 residues long. CDR3 DNA: TGTGCCAGCAGGGCTGAAATCCGAGCCTACGAGCAGTACGTC. Translation: CASRAEIRAYEQYV.

The V gene is TRBV12-3 or TRBV12-4, the J gene TRBJ2-5, with a weak D call TRBD2 (6 bases). The V end lost 4 bases, the J end lost 1 base, and 16 bases lay between the germline ends. There are 16 residues in the CDR3. The CDR3 loop reads CASSSPTSYLQETQYF. CDR3 nucleotides: TGTGCCAGCAGTTCCCCGACTAGTTACCTCCAAGAGACCCAGTACTTC.

Of note for this clonotype: The junction shows a germline mismatch at one end, possibly a read error. This chain connects TRBV3-1 to TRBJ2-2; D remains unclear. Germline-derived CDR1 and CDR2 are LGHDT and YNNKEL (reference sequence). The CDR3 loop spans 15 amino acids. CDR3 amino acids: CASTQGRSNTGELFF. The CDR3 coding sequence is TGTGCCAGCACCCAAGGACGGTCGAACACCGGGGAGCTGTTTTTT.

This clonotype was seen once. V usage is TRBV2 and J usage is TRBJ1-1; D may be TRBD1 (6 bases). The CDR3 extends over 13 amino acids. The V and J ends lost 8 bases and 4 bases respectively, with 14 bases between them. Germline V gene lookup returns CDR1 SNHLY and CDR2 FYNNEI. CDR3 DNA: TGTGCCAGCGGGGGGGCGGGGAGCACTGAAGCTTTCTTT. Its translation is CASGGAGSTEAFF. Drawing the rest from reference TRBV2 and TRBJ1-1, the complete variable domain is EPEVTQTPSHQVTQMGQEVILRCVPISNHLYFYWYRQILGQKVEFLVSFYNNEISEKSEIFDDQFSVERPDGSNFTLKIRSTKLEDSAMYFCASGGAGSTEAFFGQGTRLTVV.

This clonotype appeared a single time. The chain links TRBV2 to TRBJ2-2; 8 bases map to TRBD2. This CDR3 is 16 amino acids long. Germline CDR1 and CDR2: SNHLY and FYNNEI. V was clipped by 4 bases and J by 0 bases; unmatched bases: 4. The CDR3 loop reads CASSARGGANTGELFF. CDR3 nucleotide sequence: TGTGCCAGCAGTGCCCGGGGGGGCGCGAACACCGGGGAGCTGTTTTTT.

J is TRBJ1-1 and V is TRBV6-1, with D perhaps TRBD1 (5 bases). The CDR3 spans 12 residues. Trimming removed 5 bases from V and 6 bases from J, with 10 bases in between. The V gene's germline CDR1 is MNHNS and CDR2 SASEGT. CDR3 DNA sequence: TGTGCCAGCAGTTGGGGCAGGGCTGAAGCTTTCTTT. Amino acids: CASSWGRAEAFF.

A few counts support this clonotype. The gene calls are TRBV6-1 and TRBJ1-1; the D gene is possibly TRBD1 (5 bases). Trimming stripped 6 bases from V and 3 bases from J, with 14 bases between. Germline CDR1 MNHNS, CDR2 SASEGT. The CDR3 runs 14 residues. In DNA, the CDR3 is TGTGCCAGCAGCGGGACTGTGGTCGACACTGAAGCTTTCTTT. Translation gives CASSGTVVDTEAFF.

There are a few counts of this clonotype. The chain combines TRBV7-9 with TRBJ2-3, with a weak D call TRBD2 (5 bases). The germline CDR1 and CDR2 sequences are SEHNR and FQNEAQ (reference sequence). Trimming left V 5 bases short and J 0 bases short, with 12 bases between. CDR3 length: 15 amino acids. The DNA for the CDR3 is TGTGCCAGCAGCGGGGAGCAATCAAGCACAGATACGCAGTATTTT. This encodes CASSGEQSSTDTQYF. Variable domain in full (rest from reference TRBV7-9 and TRBJ2-3): DTGVSQNPRHKITKRGQNVTFRCDPISEHNRLYWYRQTLGQGPEFLTYFQNEAQLEKSRLLSDRFSAERPKGSFSTLEIQRTEQGDSAMYLCASSGEQSSTDTQYFGPGTRLTVL.

This clonotype was picked up a small number of times. V gene TRBV12-3 or TRBV12-4 combines with J gene TRBJ2-5; tentatively, D is TRBD1 (6 bases). V was clipped by 6 bases and J by 3 bases, with 20 bases between them. The CDR3 loop spans 16 amino acids. The CDR3 sequence is CASSDLQGPEEETQYF. For the CDR3, the DNA is TGTGCCAGCAGCGACCTACAGGGTCCGGAGGAAGAGACCCAGTACTTC.

This rearrangement joins TRBV6-2 or TRBV6-3 to TRBJ2-1; perhaps TRBD2 as D (6 bases). Germline V gene data show CDR1 as MNHEY and CDR2 as SVGEGT. The V gene lost 6 bases and the J gene lost 3 bases, with 12 bases spanning the gap. The CDR3 runs to 14 residues. CDR3 amino acids: CASRAWDFYNEQFF. The CDR3 DNA reads as TGTGCCAGCAGAGCATGGGACTTCTACAATGAGCAGTTCTTC.

The V call is TRBV12-3 or TRBV12-4, the J call TRBJ2-5, with TRBD2 matching over 10 bases. This CDR3 comprises 15 residues. The ends lost 9 bases at V and 1 base at J; junction bases unmatched: 8. CDR3 loop: CARDLAGVVQETQYF. DNA for the CDR3: TGTGCCAGGGACCTAGCGGGGGTGGTCCAAGAGACCCAGTACTTC.

The rearrangement joins TRBV27 to TRBJ1-5, with D uncertain. This CDR3 contains 14 residues. Trimming shortened V by 7 bases and J by 6 bases, and 16 bases separated the two germline ends. Germline V gene lookup returns CDR1 MNHEY and CDR2 SMNVEV (reference sequence). The DNA for the CDR3 is TGTGCCAGCACCCGGGGAGGGAAGGGTCAGCCCCAGCATTTT. It is translated as CASTRGGKGQPQHF.

This clonotype has ten or more counts. The rearrangement uses TRBV7-8 and TRBJ2-6, with D unresolved. With 1 base removed from V and 0 bases from J, the gap between germline ends came to 13 bases. The CDR3 has 18 residues. From germline, CDR1 is SGHVS and CDR2 FQNEAQ. Written as DNA, the CDR3 is TGTGCCAGCAGCTTAGTGGCTGGCAGATTCTCTGGGGCCAACGTCCTGACTTTC. Encoded protein: CASSLVAGRFSGANVLTF.

The rearrangement links TRBV12-5 to TRBJ1-2, with TRBD1 matching over 9 bases. This CDR3 contains 16 residues. Germline assignment: CDR1 LGHNT and CDR2 FRNRAP. V was clipped by 5 bases and J by 4 bases; unmatched bases: 11. The CDR3 sequence: CASGIDRDRAIYGYTF. The CDR3 nucleotides are TGTGCTAGTGGTATCGACCGGGACAGGGCTATCTATGGCTACACCTTC. The variable domain in full, completed from reference TRBV12-5 and TRBJ1-2, reads DARVTQTPRHKVTEMGQEVTMRCQPILGHNTVFWYRQTMMQGLELLAYFRNRAPLDDSGMPKDRFSAEMPDATLATLKIQPSEPRDSAVYFCASGIDRDRAIYGYTFGSGTRLTVV.

J is TRBJ2-7 and V is TRBV27; the D gene is possibly TRBD1 (5 bases). Between the trimmed V and J ends, which lost 0 bases and 1 base, there was a span of 7 bases. The CDR3 covers 14 residues. Germline assignment: CDR1 MNHEY and CDR2 SMNVEV (reference sequence). The CDR3, as DNA: TGTGCCAGCAGTTTATCGTCAGGGTCCTACGAGCAGTACGTC. It codes for CASSLSSGSYEQYV.

This clonotype has a handful of counts. V usage is TRBV6-1 and J usage is TRBJ2-7; no clear D gene. The length of the CDR3 is 8 residues. Germline CDR1 MNHNS, CDR2 SASEGT. In DNA, the CDR3 is TGTGCCAGCGGTGAGCAGTACGTC. This translates into CASGEQYV.

This clonotype came up many times. V is TRBV7-9 and J is TRBJ1-1; no clear D gene. The CDR3 sequence is 15 residues long. V was cut by 6 bases and J by 0 bases, with 14 bases left in between. Germline values: CDR1 SEHNR, CDR2 FQNEAQ (reference sequence). The CDR3 here is CASRPPAYLNTEAFF. The CDR3 DNA is TGTGCCAGCAGGCCCCCGGCATATCTGAACACTGAAGCTTTCTTT. The full variable domain, completed using reference TRBV7-9 and TRBJ1-1, is DTGVSQNPRHKITKRGQNVTFRCDPISEHNRLYWYRQTLGQGPEFLTYFQNEAQLEKSRLLSDRFSAERPKGSFSTLEIQRTEQGDSAMYLCASRPPAYLNTEAFFGQGTRLTVV.

In its sample, this clonotype was seen a few times. As DNA, the CDR3 is TGTGCCAGCAGTTACCCGGACCCGCAGTACTTC. As protein: CASSYPDPQYF. The V gene is TRBV6-6, the J gene TRBJ2-5, with no clear D. With 2 bases removed from V and 11 bases from J, the gap between germline ends came to 9 bases. CDR3 size: 11 residues. Germline values: CDR1 MNHNY, CDR2 SVGAGI (reference sequence).

This clonotype was counted many times. The chain recombines TRBV7-6 with TRBJ2-1, with 8 positions matching TRBD2. CDR3 size: 16 residues. V shed 1 base and J 0 bases; nucleotides not matched to a gene: 2. CDR1 is SGHVS and CDR2 is FNYEAQ in the germline V gene. In DNA form, the CDR3 reads TGTGCCAGCAGCTTAGGGACTAGCTACTCCTACAATGAGCAGTTCTTC. It yields the protein CASSLGTSYSYNEQFF.

This clonotype was found a few times. This sequence joins TRBV19 and TRBJ2-1; 7 bases match TRBD2. CDR3 length: 15 residues. Germline trimming cut 6 bases from V and 0 bases from J; bases unmatched to any gene: 5. Germline loops: CDR1 LNHDA, CDR2 SQIVND (reference sequence). This CDR3 reads CASSGGGFSYNEQFF. The CDR3 DNA follows: TGTGCCAGTAGCGGCGGGGGTTTCTCCTACAATGAGCAGTTCTTC. The whole variable domain, filled in from reference TRBV19 and TRBJ2-1, reads DGGITQSPKYLFRKEGQNVTLSCEQNLNHDAMYWYRQDPGQGLRLIYYSQIVNDFQKGDIAEGYSVSREKKESFPLTVTSAQKNPTAFYLCASSGGGFSYNEQFFGPGTRLTVL.

The gene calls are TRBV6-2 or TRBV6-3 and TRBJ2-5, with 14 bases lining up with TRBD2. V shed 8 bases and J 2 bases; nucleotides not matched to a gene: 19. The germline V gene has CDR1 MNHEY and CDR2 SVGEGT. The CDR3 length is 20 residues. The CDR3 protein is CASELPNGLAGGPGQETQYF. The CDR3, as DNA: TGTGCCAGCGAGTTACCCAATGGACTAGCGGGGGGACCAGGGCAAGAGACCCAGTACTTC.

The chain recombines TRBV2 with TRBJ2-5; 10 bases are shared with TRBD2. The trim removed 0 bases at V and 10 bases at J, leaving 8 bases unmatched. CDR1 and CDR2 from the germline V gene are SNHLY and FYNNEI. This CDR3 region has 15 residues. CDR3: CASSEAGLAATGQYF. The CDR3 coding sequence is TGTGCCAGCAGTGAAGCAGGACTAGCGGCCACCGGCCAGTACTTC.